This T cell receptor beta chain was sequenced for a study of T cell changes during pregnancy in multiple sclerosis. V dropped 0 bases and J dropped 6 bases, with 12 bases sitting between them. Germline lookup yields CDR1 SGHRS and CDR2 YFSETQ. CDR3 length: 14 amino acids. Some clones are missing from TCRdb's copy, which holds only in-frame ones; the method was immunoSEQ multiplex PCR. The sample contains 70,000 to 80,000 clones, 90% to 95% of which appear only once. The source of this sequence is a female donor with multiple sclerosis, enrolled in a pregnancy study. The starting material was peripheral blood, obtained in the first trimester of pregnancy. The rearrangement joins TRBV5-1 to TRBJ1-1; TRBD1 might be the D (5 bases). CDR3 amino acids: CASSLAGPSAEAFF. CDR3 coding DNA: TGCGCCAGCAGCTTGGCAGGGCCGAGCGCTGAAGCTTTCTTT.